This T cell receptor (beta chain) was profiled in a study of cytomegalovirus exposure and HLA in healthy donors. About the research overall: Roughly 180 million T cells yielded around 120 million unique TCR beta sequences in earlier analysis. Findings and limits, study-wide: Available immune exposure information covered CMV serostatus only. It was reported that TCR beta sequences correctly inferred the HLA-A and HLA-B alleles for most subjects. Later, TCR association rates were found to vary by HLA locus, highest for DRB1 and lowest for HLA-C.

About this clone itself: The antigen is not known.

Trimming cost V 6 bases and J 5 bases, with 17 bases left between them. CDR1 and CDR2 from the germline V gene are MNHNY and SVGAGI (reference sequence). The CDR3 consists of 14 residues. With 60 Vbeta and 13 Jbeta primers, the PCR was carried out. Assay: immunoSEQ multiplex PCR; the TCRdb copy retains only in-frame clones and omits some. The profile shows around 190,000 clones, roughly 86% of them singletons. This TCR was sampled from a man aged 35-49 years in good health and CMV-seropositive. The rearrangement uses TRBV6-6 and TRBJ2-7, with TRBD1 as a possible D gene (6 bases). Sequenced: PBMCs. In DNA, the CDR3 is TGTGCCAGCAGCCCCCCAGGGGTAGTGCACGAGCAGTACTTC. Translation gives CASSPPGVVHEQYF.